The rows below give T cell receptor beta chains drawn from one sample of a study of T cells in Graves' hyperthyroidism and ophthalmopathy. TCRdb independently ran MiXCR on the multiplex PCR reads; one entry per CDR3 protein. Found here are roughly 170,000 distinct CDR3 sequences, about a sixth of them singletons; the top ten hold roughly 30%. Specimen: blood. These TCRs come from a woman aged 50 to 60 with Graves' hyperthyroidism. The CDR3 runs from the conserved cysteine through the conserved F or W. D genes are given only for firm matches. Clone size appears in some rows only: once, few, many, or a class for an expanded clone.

cdr3_aa: CAIIGVRTDTQYF
cdr3_nt: TGTGCCATCATCGGAGTGAGGACAGATACGCAGTATTTT
d_call: -
clone_size: many
v_call: TRBV28
j_call: TRBJ2-3

cdr3_aa: CASSYGTETQYF
cdr3_nt: TGTGCCAGCAGCTACGGTACGGAGACCCAGTACTTC
d_call: -
clone_size: many
v_call: TRBV7-2
j_call: TRBJ2-5

cdr3_aa: CASSIPPHDSSQSYEQYF
cdr3_nt: TGTGCCAGTAGTATCCCCCCCCACGATTCATCCCAGTCCTACGAGCAGTACTTC
d_call: -
clone_size: few
v_call: TRBV19
j_call: TRBJ2-7

cdr3_aa: CASSRGNTEAFF
cdr3_nt: TGTGCCAGCAGTCGGGGTAACACTGAAGCTTTCTTT
d_call: -
clone_size: many
v_call: TRBV12-3/TRBV12-4
j_call: TRBJ1-1

cdr3_aa: CASSPTSGASSTDTQYF
cdr3_nt: TGTGCCAGCAGCCCGACTAGCGGGGCTTCTAGCACAGATACGCAGTATTTT
d_call: TRBD2
clone_size: many
v_call: TRBV2
j_call: TRBJ2-3

cdr3_aa: CATSSRDRGDYEQYF
cdr3_nt: TGTGCCACCAGCAGCCGGGACAGGGGGGACTACGAGCAGTACTTC
d_call: TRBD1
clone_size: few
v_call: TRBV15
j_call: TRBJ2-7

cdr3_aa: CASSQVLGNEKLFF
cdr3_nt: TGCGCCAGCAGCCAAGTACTCGGTAATGAAAAACTGTTTTTT
d_call: -
clone_size: few
v_call: TRBV7-8
j_call: TRBJ1-4

cdr3_aa: CASSPMLSQGNTEAFF
cdr3_nt: TGTGCCAGCTCACCAATGCTATCACAGGGGAACACTGAAGCTTTCTTT
d_call: -
clone_size: many
v_call: TRBV18
j_call: TRBJ1-1

cdr3_aa: CASSAGTGGPEAFF
cdr3_nt: TGTGCCAGCAGTGCCGGGACAGGGGGCCCTGAAGCTTTCTTT
d_call: TRBD1
clone_size: many
v_call: TRBV27
j_call: TRBJ1-1

cdr3_aa: CASSSTPNSGNTIYF
cdr3_nt: TGTGCCAGCTCATCCACCCCTAATTCTGGAAACACCATATATTTT
d_call: -
clone_size: -
v_call: TRBV18
j_call: TRBJ1-3

cdr3_aa: CSARDPRQGAASGLLGDTQYF
cdr3_nt: TGCAGTGCTAGAGATCCGCGCCAGGGAGCGGCTAGCGGGCTCTTAGGAGATACGCAGTATTTT
d_call: TRBD2
clone_size: -
v_call: TRBV20-1
j_call: TRBJ2-3

cdr3_aa: CASSDRQGLPAFF
cdr3_nt: TGTGCCAGTAGCGATAGACAGGGCCTACCAGCTTTCTTT
d_call: TRBD1
clone_size: few
v_call: TRBV19
j_call: TRBJ1-1

cdr3_aa: CASSGNLWGYTF
cdr3_nt: TGTGCCAGCAGCGGGAACCTCTGGGGCTACACCTTC
d_call: -
clone_size: many
v_call: TRBV7-2
j_call: TRBJ1-2

cdr3_aa: CASSAPGTGLTEAFF
cdr3_nt: TGTGCCAGCAGCGCGCCCGGGACAGGGTTGACTGAAGCTTTCTTT
d_call: TRBD1
clone_size: -
v_call: TRBV7-9
j_call: TRBJ1-1

cdr3_aa: CASSSPQGLAEQYF
cdr3_nt: TGTGCCAGCAGTTCGCCCCAGGGATTGGCCGAGCAGTACTTC
d_call: -
clone_size: many
v_call: TRBV6-5
j_call: TRBJ2-7

cdr3_aa: CASSWGAPNEKLFF
cdr3_nt: TGCGCCAGCAGCTGGGGGGCCCCTAATGAAAAACTGTTTTTT
d_call: -
clone_size: many
v_call: TRBV5-1
j_call: TRBJ1-4

cdr3_aa: CASSQDVGQGGTVGAFF
cdr3_nt: TGCGCCAGCAGCCAAGATGTCGGACAGGGCGGAACTGTAGGAGCTTTCTTT
d_call: TRBD1
clone_size: many
v_call: TRBV4-1
j_call: TRBJ1-1

cdr3_aa: CASSLAGPYNEQFF
cdr3_nt: TGCGCCAGCAGCTTGGCCGGGCCATACAATGAGCAGTTCTTC
d_call: -
clone_size: -
v_call: TRBV5-1
j_call: TRBJ2-1

cdr3_aa: CASSVGGQESPLHF
cdr3_nt: TGTGCCAGCAGCGTAGGGGGGCAGGAATCACCCCTCCACTTT
d_call: -
clone_size: -
v_call: TRBV9
j_call: TRBJ1-6

cdr3_aa: CASSLRFADQPQHF
cdr3_nt: TGTGCCAGCAGTTTGAGGTTCGCAGACCAGCCCCAGCATTTT
d_call: -
clone_size: once
v_call: TRBV12-3/TRBV12-4
j_call: TRBJ1-5

cdr3_aa: CSGRRPGTNTEAFF
cdr3_nt: TGCAGTGGTCGGAGGCCAGGAACGAACACTGAAGCTTTCTTT
d_call: -
clone_size: -
v_call: TRBV20-1
j_call: TRBJ1-1

cdr3_aa: CASSSTGMDQETQYF
cdr3_nt: TGCGCCAGCAGCTCGACAGGGATGGACCAAGAGACCCAGTACTTC
d_call: TRBD1
clone_size: -
v_call: TRBV5-1
j_call: TRBJ2-5

cdr3_aa: CASSTGTGPTGELFF
cdr3_nt: TGTGCCAGCAGTACCGGGACAGGGCCCACCGGGGAGCTGTTTTTT
d_call: TRBD1
clone_size: many
v_call: TRBV12-3/TRBV12-4
j_call: TRBJ2-2

cdr3_aa: CSAPDPLYSNQPQHF
cdr3_nt: TGCAGTGCGCCTGATCCGTTGTATAGCAATCAGCCCCAGCATTTT
d_call: -
clone_size: many
v_call: TRBV20-1
j_call: TRBJ1-5

cdr3_aa: CASSSGLYYGYTF
cdr3_nt: TGTGCCAGCAGTTCAGGGCTTTACTATGGCTACACCTTC
d_call: -
clone_size: many
v_call: TRBV6-1
j_call: TRBJ1-2

cdr3_aa: CASSLDGGGEGDTQYF
cdr3_nt: TGTGCCAGCAGCTTAGATGGAGGTGGGGAAGGAGATACGCAGTATTTT
d_call: -
clone_size: many
v_call: TRBV7-9
j_call: TRBJ2-3

cdr3_aa: CASSEFDGKTEAFF
cdr3_nt: TGTGCCAGCAGTGAATTTGACGGTAAGACTGAAGCTTTCTTT
d_call: -
clone_size: -
v_call: TRBV25-1
j_call: TRBJ1-1

cdr3_aa: CASSQSGPDYNEQFF
cdr3_nt: TGTGCCAGCAGTCAGAGCGGGCCCGACTACAATGAGCAGTTCTTC
d_call: -
clone_size: -
v_call: TRBV27
j_call: TRBJ2-1

cdr3_aa: CASSIPTESFTEAFF
cdr3_nt: TGTGCCAGTAGTATCCCAACGGAGTCATTCACTGAAGCTTTCTTT
d_call: -
clone_size: many
v_call: TRBV19
j_call: TRBJ1-1

cdr3_aa: CASSLTGMDSPLHF
cdr3_nt: TGTGCCAGCAGTCTGACAGGAATGGATTCACCCCTCCACTTT
d_call: -
clone_size: many
v_call: TRBV27
j_call: TRBJ1-6

cdr3_aa: CASSPPELYGYTF
cdr3_nt: TGTGCCAGCTCACCACCGGAACTATATGGCTACACCTTC
d_call: -
clone_size: -
v_call: TRBV18
j_call: TRBJ1-2

cdr3_aa: CASSQELQGGKNEQYF
cdr3_nt: TGCGCCAGCAGCCAAGAATTGCAAGGAGGGAAAAACGAGCAGTACTTC
d_call: -
clone_size: few
v_call: TRBV4-3
j_call: TRBJ2-7

cdr3_aa: CASSVDAAGANVLTF
cdr3_nt: TGTGCCAGCAGCGTTGACGCTGCTGGGGCCAACGTCCTGACTTTC
d_call: -
clone_size: few
v_call: TRBV9
j_call: TRBJ2-6

cdr3_aa: CASSYSGHSSGNTIYF
cdr3_nt: TGTGCCAGCAGTTACTCGGGACATTCCTCTGGAAACACCATATATTTT
d_call: -
clone_size: many
v_call: TRBV6-6
j_call: TRBJ1-3

cdr3_aa: CASSELSGYEQYF
cdr3_nt: TGTGCCAGCAGTGAATTAAGTGGGTACGAGCAGTACTTC
d_call: -
clone_size: many
v_call: TRBV6-1
j_call: TRBJ2-7

cdr3_aa: CASSVTGGSGNTIYF
cdr3_nt: TGTGCCAGCAGTGTCACAGGGGGTTCTGGAAACACCATATATTTT
d_call: TRBD1
clone_size: many
v_call: TRBV27
j_call: TRBJ1-3

cdr3_aa: CAWSGQVITYEQYF
cdr3_nt: TGTGCCTGGAGTGGACAGGTTATTACCTACGAGCAGTACTTC
d_call: -
clone_size: -
v_call: TRBV30
j_call: TRBJ2-7

cdr3_aa: CASSLVLGLAIAKNIQYF
cdr3_nt: TGTGCCAGCAGCTTGGTGCTGGGACTAGCGATAGCCAAAAACATTCAGTACTTC
d_call: TRBD2
clone_size: -
v_call: TRBV5-5
j_call: TRBJ2-4

cdr3_aa: CASSGAGTGFYEAFF
cdr3_nt: TGTGCCAGCAGTGGGGCCGGGACAGGGTTCTATGAAGCTTTCTTT
d_call: TRBD1
clone_size: -
v_call: TRBV6-1
j_call: TRBJ1-1

cdr3_aa: CASASGRNQPQHF
cdr3_nt: TGTGCCAGCGCCTCGGGCCGCAATCAGCCCCAGCATTTT
d_call: -
clone_size: -
v_call: TRBV7-3
j_call: TRBJ1-5

cdr3_aa: CASSIRGGEAFF
cdr3_nt: TGTGCCAGTAGTATCCGGGGGGGAGAAGCTTTCTTT
d_call: -
clone_size: many
v_call: TRBV19
j_call: TRBJ1-1